This T cell receptor beta chain was recovered during a study of post-analysis software for immune sequencing data. Study as a whole: Relapsing-remitting, secondary progressive and progressive-relapsing forms of multiple sclerosis all featured among disease courses.

The germline CDR1 and CDR2 sequences are MGHRA and YSYEKL. The CDR3 consists of 18 residues. Every TCR beta cDNA library bore unique molecular identifiers. Roughly 500,000 cDNA molecules were obtained from roughly 1.1 to 9.2 million T cells. TCRdb re-called the PCR reads through MiXCR, storing one row per CDR3 protein. The sample contains 450,000 to 700,000 distinct CDR3 sequences, roughly 46% of which appear only once. Study-wide points: Comparison of patients with controls showed five TRBV segments more frequent in patients, TRBV5-6, TRBV5-1 and TRBV20-1 among them. Same-batch samples co-clustered strongly by F measure. When compared against controls, multiple sclerosis patients showed significantly lower normalized Chao1 diversity.

This clonotype was picked up a small number of times. Antigen unknown. The sequencing input was blood. This receptor was taken from a girl aged 10-17 years with multiple sclerosis. The V call is TRBV4-1, the J call TRBJ2-5; 9 bases fit TRBD1. With the DNA end fitting TRBJ2-7 better, the J assignment may be wrong. DNA for the CDR3: TGCGCCAGCAGCACCGCGGGACAGGGTCGACCCCTATTCTACGAGCAGTACTTC. Residues: CASSTAGQGRPLFYEQYF.